The T cell receptor (beta chain) described here comes from a study of T cell changes during pregnancy in multiple sclerosis. Produced via immunoSEQ multiplex PCR; TCRdb's table is partial and in-frame only. The sample holds 65,000 to 85,000 clones, 80% to 95% seen once. Looked up from germline, CDR1 is LGHNA and CDR2 is YNFKEQ. This CDR3 contains 14 residues. The ends were cut back, 0 bases at V and 12 bases at J, with 17 bases in the middle. The sequence was collected from a female donor with multiple sclerosis, enrolled in a pregnancy study. This chain uses TRBV4-2 with TRBJ1-2, with D possibly matching TRBD1 (5 bases). The starting material was CD4+ T cells from peripheral blood mononuclear cells, obtained after pregnancy. The CDR3 loop reads CASSQDPGPRSNTF. CDR3 bases: TGTGCCAGCAGCCAAGATCCAGGGCCCCGTAGTAACACCTTC.